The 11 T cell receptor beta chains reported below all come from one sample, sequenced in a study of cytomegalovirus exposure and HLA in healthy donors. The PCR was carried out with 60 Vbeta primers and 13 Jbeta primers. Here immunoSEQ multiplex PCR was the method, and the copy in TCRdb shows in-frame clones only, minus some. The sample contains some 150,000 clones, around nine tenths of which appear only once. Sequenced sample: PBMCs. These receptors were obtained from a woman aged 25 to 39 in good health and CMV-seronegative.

CDR3 bases: TGCGCCAGCAGCTTGAAGCGACAGGGGTTCCCCTCGACCTACGAGCAGTACTTC. Protein: CASSLKRQGFPSTYEQYF. This chain connects TRBV5-1 to TRBJ2-7; 8 nucleotides agree with TRBD1. CDR1 is SGHRS, CDR2 YFSETQ, per germline. J gave up 2 bases and V 1 base, and 14 bases lay outside the gene matches. This CDR3 region has 18 residues.

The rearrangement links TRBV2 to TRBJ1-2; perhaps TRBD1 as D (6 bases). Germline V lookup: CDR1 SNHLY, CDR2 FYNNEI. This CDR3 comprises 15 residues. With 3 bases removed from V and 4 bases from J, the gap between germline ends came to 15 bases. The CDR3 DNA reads TGTGCCAGCAGTGATATGGCAGGGGTGGGCTATGGCTACACCTTC. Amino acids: CASSDMAGVGYGYTF.

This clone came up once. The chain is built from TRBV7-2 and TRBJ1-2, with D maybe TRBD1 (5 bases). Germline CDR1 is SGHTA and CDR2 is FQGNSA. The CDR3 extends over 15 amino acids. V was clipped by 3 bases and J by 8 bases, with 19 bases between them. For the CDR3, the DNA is TGTGCCAGCAGCTTGTTCGTGCGGCAGGGTGGGGGCTACACCTTC. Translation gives CASSLFVRQGGGYTF. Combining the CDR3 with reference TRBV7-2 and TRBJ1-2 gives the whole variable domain GAGVSQSPSNKVTEKGKDVELRCDPISGHTALYWYRQSLGQGLEFLIYFQGNSAPDKSGLPSDRFSAERTGGSVSTLTIQRTQQEDSAVYLCASSLFVRQGGGYTFGSGTRLTVV.

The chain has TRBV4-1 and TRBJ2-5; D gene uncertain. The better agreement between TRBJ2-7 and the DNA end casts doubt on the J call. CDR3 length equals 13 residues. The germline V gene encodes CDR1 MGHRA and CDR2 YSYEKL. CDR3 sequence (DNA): TGCGCCAGCAGCCCCTTACCCTTCTACGAGCAGTACTTC. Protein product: CASSPLPFYEQYF.

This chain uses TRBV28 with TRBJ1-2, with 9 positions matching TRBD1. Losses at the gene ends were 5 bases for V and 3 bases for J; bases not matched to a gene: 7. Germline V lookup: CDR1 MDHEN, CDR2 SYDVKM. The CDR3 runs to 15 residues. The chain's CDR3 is CASSIHRGPYYGYTF. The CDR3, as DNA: TGTGCCAGCAGTATTCACAGGGGGCCTTACTATGGCTACACCTTC.

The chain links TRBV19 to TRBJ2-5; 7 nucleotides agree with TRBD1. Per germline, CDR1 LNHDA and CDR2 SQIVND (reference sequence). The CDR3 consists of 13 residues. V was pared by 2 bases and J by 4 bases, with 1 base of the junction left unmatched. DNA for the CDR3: TGTGCCAGTAGTATACGACAGGGAGAGACCCAGTACTTC. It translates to CASSIRQGETQYF. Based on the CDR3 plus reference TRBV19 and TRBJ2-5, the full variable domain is DGGITQSPKYLFRKEGQNVTLSCEQNLNHDAMYWYRQDPGQGLRLIYYSQIVNDFQKGDIAEGYSVSREKKESFPLTVTSAQKNPTAFYLCASSIRQGETQYFGPGTRLLVL.

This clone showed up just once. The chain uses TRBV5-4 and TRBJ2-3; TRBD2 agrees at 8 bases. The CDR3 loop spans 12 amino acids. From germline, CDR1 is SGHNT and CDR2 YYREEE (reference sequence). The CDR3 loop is CGLGPGGDTQYF. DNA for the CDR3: TGTGGCCTCGGCCCGGGAGGGGATACGCAGTATTTT.

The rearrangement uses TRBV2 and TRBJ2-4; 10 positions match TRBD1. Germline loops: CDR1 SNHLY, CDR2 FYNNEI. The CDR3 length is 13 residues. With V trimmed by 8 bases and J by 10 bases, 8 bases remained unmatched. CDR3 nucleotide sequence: TGTGCCAGCGGACCGGGACAGGGGAATATTCAGTACTTC. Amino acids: CASGPGQGNIQYF.

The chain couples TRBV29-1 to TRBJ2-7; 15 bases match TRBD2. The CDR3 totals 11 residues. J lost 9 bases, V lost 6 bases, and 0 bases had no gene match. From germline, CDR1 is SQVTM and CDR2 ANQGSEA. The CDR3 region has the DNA TGCAGCGTGGGACTAGCGGGAGGGCAGTACTTC. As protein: CSVGLAGGQYF.

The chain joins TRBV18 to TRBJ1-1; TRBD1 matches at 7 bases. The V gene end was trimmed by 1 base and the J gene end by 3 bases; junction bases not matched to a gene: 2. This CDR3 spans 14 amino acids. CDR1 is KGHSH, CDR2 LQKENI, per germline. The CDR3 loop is CASSPQGAHTEAFF. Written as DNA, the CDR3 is TGTGCCAGCTCACCACAGGGGGCCCACACTGAAGCTTTCTTT. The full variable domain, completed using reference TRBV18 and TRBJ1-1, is NAGVMQNPRHLVRRRGQEARLRCSPMKGHSHVYWYRQLPEEGLKFMVYLQKENIIDESGMPKERFSAEFPKEGPSILRIQQVVRGDSAAYFCASSPQGAHTEAFFGQGTRLTVV.

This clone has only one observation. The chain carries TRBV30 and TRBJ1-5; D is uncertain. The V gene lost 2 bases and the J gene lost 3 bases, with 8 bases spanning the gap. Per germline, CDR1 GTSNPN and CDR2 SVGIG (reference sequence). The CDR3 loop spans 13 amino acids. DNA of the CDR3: TGTGCCTGGAGTATACGGGTCAATCAGCCCCAGCATTTT. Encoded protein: CAWSIRVNQPQHF.